This TCR beta chain derives from a study of T-cell reconstitution after alpha-beta-depleted transplantation in children. Unique molecular identifiers were incorporated during preparation of the TCRbeta library. TCRdb redid the calling of the PCR reads with MiXCR, one entry per CDR3 protein. The sample has hundreds of thousands of distinct CDR3 sequences, roughly 13% seen once. This clonotype was counted only a few times. This CDR3 spans 20 amino acids. The junction had 14 bases not matched to a gene; V was cut back by 4 bases and J by 0 bases. Germline V gene data show CDR1 as SGHAT and CDR2 as FQDESV (reference sequence).

Sequences were derived from PBMCs, sampled before TCRalphabeta/CD19-depleted stem cell transplant. This chain uses TRBV11-1 with TRBJ2-6; TRBD2 matches at 8 bases. This TCR was recovered from a girl between 2 and 10 years old with congenital amegakaryocytic thrombocytopenia, due to receive a stem cell transplant. The CDR3 sequence is CASSWRLLSGNFSGANVLTF. DNA for the CDR3: TGTGCCAGCAGCTGGCGCCTCCTTAGCGGGAACTTCTCTGGGGCCAACGTCCTGACTTTC.